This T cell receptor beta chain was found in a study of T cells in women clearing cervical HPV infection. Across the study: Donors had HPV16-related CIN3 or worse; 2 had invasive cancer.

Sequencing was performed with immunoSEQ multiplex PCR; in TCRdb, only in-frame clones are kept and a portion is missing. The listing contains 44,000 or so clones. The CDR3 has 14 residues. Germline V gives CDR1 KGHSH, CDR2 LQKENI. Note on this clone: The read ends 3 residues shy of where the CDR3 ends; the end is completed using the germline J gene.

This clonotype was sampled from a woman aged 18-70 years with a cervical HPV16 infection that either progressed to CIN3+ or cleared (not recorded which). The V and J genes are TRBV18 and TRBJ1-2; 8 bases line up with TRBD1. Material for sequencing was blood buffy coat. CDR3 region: CASSPRDRYSDYTF. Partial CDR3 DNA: TGTGCCAGCTCACCCCGGGACAGGTATAGCGAC.